Listed below are T cell receptor beta chains from one sample, sequenced in a study of early T cells in non-severe SARS-CoV-2 infection. TCRdb reprocessed the 5' RACE reads with MiXCR, giving one entry per CDR3 protein. The top ten clones hold around 15% of a sample with 55,000 to 85,000 distinct CDR3 sequences, around 13% of them seen once. The sample taken for sequencing was whole blood. Receptors originate from an adult who was a healthcare worker with PCR-confirmed SARS-CoV-2 infection or an uninfected control (not recorded which). Each CDR3 is given with its conserved first and last residue. Each record gives: J gene, clone size, V gene, D gene, CDR3 length, CDR3 DNA, CDR3 protein. D genes are given only for firm matches. The size field is filled for only some rows; it gives once, few, many or a size class.

J: TRBJ2-2; size: few; V: TRBV12-3/TRBV12-4; D: NA; length: 14; DNA: TGTGCCAGCGCGTATACAGTGAACACCGGGGAGCTGTTTTTT; CDR3: CASAYTVNTGELFF
J: TRBJ2-7; size: many; V: TRBV7-2; D: NA; length: 12; DNA: TGTGCCAGCGCGGGGTCCGTCTACGAGCAGTACTTC; CDR3: CASAGSVYEQYF
J: TRBJ1-2; size: NA; V: TRBV5-5; D: TRBD1; length: 13; DNA: TGTGCCAGCAGGGGGGGACAGGGCCTTGGCTACACCTTC; CDR3: CASRGGQGLGYTF
J: TRBJ2-3; size: NA; V: TRBV12-3/TRBV12-4; D: NA; length: 14; DNA: TGTGCCAGCAGATCAAGCCCGGGCCATGCTACGCAGTATTTT; CDR3: CASRSSPGHATQYF
J: TRBJ2-7; size: many; V: TRBV7-8; D: NA; length: 16; DNA: TGTGCCAGCAGACCCACCCGGACTGGACAACCCTACGAGCAGTACTTC; CDR3: CASRPTRTGQPYEQYF
J: TRBJ1-2; size: NA; V: TRBV7-9; D: NA; length: 16; DNA: TGTGCCAGCACCCTTAGCCCAAGGCCAGCAGCCTATGGCTACACCTTC; CDR3: CASTLSPRPAAYGYTF
J: TRBJ2-5; size: few; V: TRBV5-4; D: TRBD2; length: 16; DNA: TGTGCCAGCAGCTTGGATGGCGGGGGATCCCAAGAGACCCAGTACTTC; CDR3: CASSLDGGGSQETQYF
J: TRBJ2-3; size: few; V: TRBV5-6; D: NA; length: 13; DNA: TGTGCCAGCAGCTTACAGTACACAGATACGCAGTATTTT; CDR3: CASSLQYTDTQYF
J: TRBJ1-5; size: many; V: TRBV12-5; D: NA; length: 15; DNA: TGTGCTAGTGGTTTGGCCACGGGTCGAGGTCAGCCCCAGCATTTT; CDR3: CASGLATGRGQPQHF
J: TRBJ2-5; size: NA; V: TRBV5-1; D: NA; length: 13; DNA: TGCGCCAGCAGCAGGGCGGTTGGCGAGACCCAGTACTTC; CDR3: CASSRAVGETQYF
J: TRBJ1-2; size: few; V: TRBV28; D: NA; length: 13; DNA: TGTGCCAGCAGCCAAACGAGGGCCTATGGCTACACCTTC; CDR3: CASSQTRAYGYTF
J: TRBJ2-3; size: NA; V: TRBV4-3; D: TRBD2; length: 15; DNA: TGCGCCAGCAGCCAAGAAGGGTCTAGCGGAGATACGCAGTATTTT; CDR3: CASSQEGSSGDTQYF
J: TRBJ1-4; size: few; V: TRBV29-1; D: NA; length: 13; DNA: TGCAGCGCCCGGACAAACCTGAATGAAAAACTGTTTTTT; CDR3: CSARTNLNEKLFF
J: TRBJ2-7; size: NA; V: TRBV30; D: NA; length: 13; DNA: TGTGCCTGGAGCCCGGACAGTACCTACGAGCAGTACTTC; CDR3: CAWSPDSTYEQYF
J: TRBJ2-7; size: few; V: TRBV6-2/TRBV6-3; D: NA; length: 13; DNA: TGTGCCAGCACCTTGCGGGGTTCCTACGAGCAGTACTTC; CDR3: CASTLRGSYEQYF
J: TRBJ2-1; size: NA; V: TRBV20-1; D: NA; length: 13; DNA: TGCAGTGCTAGAGAGACAGACTACAATGAGCAGTTCTTC; CDR3: CSARETDYNEQFF
J: TRBJ1-2; size: few; V: TRBV28; D: NA; length: 11; DNA: TGTGCCAGCAGTTTATCCTATGGCTACACCTTC; CDR3: CASSLSYGYTF
J: TRBJ1-1; size: many; V: TRBV28; D: NA; length: 15; DNA: TGTGCCAGCAGTGACCCAGGGGTCCCGAACACTGAAGCTTTCTTT; CDR3: CASSDPGVPNTEAFF
J: TRBJ1-1; size: many; V: TRBV29-1; D: NA; length: 12; DNA: TGCAGCGCCCGGCTCACGAACACTGAAGCTTTCTTT; CDR3: CSARLTNTEAFF
J: TRBJ1-2; size: NA; V: TRBV5-6; D: NA; length: 13; DNA: TGTGCCAGCAGCTTGGGGGAAGCTTATGGCTACACCTTC; CDR3: CASSLGEAYGYTF
J: TRBJ1-5; size: few; V: TRBV21-1; D: NA; length: 18; DNA: TGTGCCAGCAGCAAAGTGGGACCCAGGGGGGGCGGAAATCAGCCCCAGCATTTT; CDR3: CASSKVGPRGGGNQPQHF
J: TRBJ1-1; size: once; V: TRBV7-9; D: NA; length: 14; DNA: TGTGCCAGCAGCTTTGTTACGTGGGGGGCTGAAGCTTTCTTT; CDR3: CASSFVTWGAEAFF
J: TRBJ1-1; size: NA; V: TRBV28; D: TRBD1; length: 15; DNA: TGTGCCAGCAGACCCTCCGGGACAGACAACACTGAAGCTTTCTTT; CDR3: CASRPSGTDNTEAFF
J: TRBJ1-2; size: few; V: TRBV11-2; D: TRBD1; length: 16; DNA: TGTGCCAGCAGCCACATAAGGGGGCGGGACATCGATGGCTACACCTTC; CDR3: CASSHIRGRDIDGYTF
J: TRBJ2-7; size: few; V: TRBV11-2; D: NA; length: 14; DNA: TGTGCCAGCAGCTTACTCCCTTCGGAATACGAGCAGTACTTC; CDR3: CASSLLPSEYEQYF
J: TRBJ2-5; size: NA; V: TRBV2; D: NA; length: 13; DNA: TGTGCCAGCAGTCTCGGTTACCAAGAGACCCAGTACTTC; CDR3: CASSLGYQETQYF
J: TRBJ2-5; size: NA; V: TRBV7-3; D: TRBD1; length: 14; DNA: TGTGCCAGCAGCCAAACAGGGGGCCAAGAGACCCAGTACTTC; CDR3: CASSQTGGQETQYF
J: TRBJ1-5; size: many; V: TRBV7-8; D: NA; length: 18; DNA: TGTGCCAGCACCCGCGCAGGATCGAAAGGGTTTAGCAATCAGCCCCAGCATTTT; CDR3: CASTRAGSKGFSNQPQHF
J: TRBJ2-5; size: few; V: TRBV29-1; D: NA; length: 12; DNA: TGCAGCGCCAGCCACGGGGATGGGACCCAGTACTTC; CDR3: CSASHGDGTQYF
J: TRBJ2-4; size: NA; V: TRBV7-6; D: TRBD2; length: 18; DNA: TGTGCCAGCAGCTTAGTGGGAGGGCTAGCGGGGATGAAAAACATTCAGTACTTC; CDR3: CASSLVGGLAGMKNIQYF
J: TRBJ2-2; size: many; V: TRBV7-2; D: NA; length: 14; DNA: TGTGCCAGCAGCATCCAACCCGGGACCCCGGAGCTGTTTTTT; CDR3: CASSIQPGTPELFF
J: TRBJ2-3; size: NA; V: TRBV7-2; D: NA; length: 17; DNA: TGTGCCAGCAGCTTAGGGGCTAGGGACGGAAGCACAGATACGCAGTATTTT; CDR3: CASSLGARDGSTDTQYF
J: TRBJ2-1; size: many; V: TRBV28; D: NA; length: 12; DNA: TGTGCCAGCAGTGACTACAAGGCCGAGCAGTTCTTC; CDR3: CASSDYKAEQFF
J: TRBJ1-1; size: NA; V: TRBV3-1; D: NA; length: 13; DNA: TGTGCCAGCAGCCCTCGGCCAGCCCGAGAAGCTTTCTTT; CDR3: CASSPRPAREAFF
J: TRBJ1-5; size: many; V: TRBV28; D: NA; length: 15; DNA: TGTGCCAGCAGTTTTTTCCGACATAGCAATCAGCCCCAGCATTTT; CDR3: CASSFFRHSNQPQHF
J: TRBJ2-5; size: many; V: TRBV3-1; D: NA; length: 14; DNA: TGTGCCAGCAGCCAAACAGCAGGGTCGGAGACCCAGTACTTC; CDR3: CASSQTAGSETQYF
J: TRBJ2-2; size: NA; V: TRBV7-6; D: NA; length: 16; DNA: TGTGCCAGCAGCTTCACAGGGAATGTTGGCACCGGGGAGCTGTTTTTT; CDR3: CASSFTGNVGTGELFF
J: TRBJ1-2; size: NA; V: TRBV10-3; D: NA; length: 13; DNA: TGTGCCATCAGGACGGACGGAGCCTATGGCTACACCTTC; CDR3: CAIRTDGAYGYTF
J: TRBJ1-4; size: few; V: TRBV4-2; D: NA; length: 15; DNA: TGTGCCAGCAGCCAAGAGTATGGCTTAAGTGAAAAACTGTTTTTT; CDR3: CASSQEYGLSEKLFF
J: TRBJ2-7; size: many; V: TRBV29-1; D: TRBD1; length: 13; DNA: TGCAGCGTTGACGAGGGGGCAGGACACGAGCAGTACTTC; CDR3: CSVDEGAGHEQYF
J: TRBJ2-2; size: few; V: TRBV7-3; D: TRBD1; length: 16; DNA: TGTGCCAGCAGCTTAAAAGGGGACAGGGGCACCGGGGAGCTGTTTTTT; CDR3: CASSLKGDRGTGELFF
J: TRBJ2-7; size: many; V: TRBV11-2; D: NA; length: 14; DNA: TGTGCCAGCAGCTTAGGTACAGCGACCTACGAGCAGTACTTC; CDR3: CASSLGTATYEQYF
J: TRBJ2-3; size: NA; V: TRBV20-1; D: TRBD2; length: 15; DNA: TGCAGTGCTGTTCGACTAGCGGGAAGCACAGATACGCAGTATTTT; CDR3: CSAVRLAGSTDTQYF
J: TRBJ2-7; size: many; V: TRBV5-5; D: NA; length: 15; DNA: TGTGCCAGCAGCCTTTCATCCCGGACAGCGCGCGAGCAGTACTTC; CDR3: CASSLSSRTAREQYF
J: TRBJ2-7; size: few; V: TRBV5-1; D: TRBD2; length: 14; DNA: TGCGCCAGCAGCTTGTTGATCGGGGGGGCCGAGCAGTACTTC; CDR3: CASSLLIGGAEQYF
J: TRBJ2-6; size: many; V: TRBV6-2/TRBV6-3; D: NA; length: 13; DNA: TGTGCCAGCGGGCGTGCTGGGGCCAACGTCCTGACTTTC; CDR3: CASGRAGANVLTF
J: TRBJ1-4; size: many; V: TRBV7-9; D: TRBD1; length: 19; DNA: TGTGCCAGCAGTCAGGGGGATTACCGGACCCTTCAGACTAATGAAAAACTGTTTTTT; CDR3: CASSQGDYRTLQTNEKLFF
J: TRBJ2-3; size: few; V: TRBV5-5; D: NA; length: 16; DNA: TGTGCCAGCAGCTTGGATGGCGGCACTAGCACAGATACGCAGTATTTT; CDR3: CASSLDGGTSTDTQYF
J: TRBJ2-2; size: NA; V: TRBV2; D: NA; length: 15; DNA: TGTGCCAGCAACCCCGGGGGGCTTTCCACCGGGGAGCTGTTTTTT; CDR3: CASNPGGLSTGELFF
J: TRBJ2-5; size: many; V: TRBV20-1; D: NA; length: 13; DNA: TGCAGTGCTCCACTTCTAGGGGGGGAGACCCAGTACTTC; CDR3: CSAPLLGGETQYF